Following are 8 T cell receptor beta chains from one sample sequenced in a study of blood T cell repertoires in COVID-19. Libraries were prepared by immunoSEQ multiplex PCR; TCRdb keeps only in-frame clonotypes and omits some of them. The repertoire holds 350,000 to 550,000 clones, with 85% to 90% as singletons. The sample taken for sequencing was PBMCs or T cells enriched from blood (not recorded which). These receptors originate from a young man who had recovered from COVID-19.

This rearrangement joins TRBV30 to TRBJ2-5; D is unclear. From germline, CDR1 is GTSNPN and CDR2 SVGIG (reference sequence). The V and J ends lost 0 bases and 2 bases respectively, with 7 bases between them. CDR3 length equals 13 residues. CDR3 amino acids: CAWSVYYQETQYF. CDR3 sequence (DNA): TGTGCCTGGAGTGTATACTATCAAGAGACCCAGTACTTC.

The chain combines TRBV2 with TRBJ1-1; 10 bases map to TRBD1. J gave up 5 bases and V 7 bases, and 7 bases lay outside the gene matches. Germline loops: CDR1 SNHLY, CDR2 FYNNEI. This CDR3 has 14 amino acids. CDR3 protein: CASIRQGAITEAFF. The CDR3 DNA follows: TGTGCCAGCATCCGACAGGGGGCGATTACTGAAGCTTTCTTT.

The genes are TRBV9 and TRBJ1-2; the D is unclear. Trimming stripped 0 bases from V and 4 bases from J, with 16 bases between. CDR1 is SGDLS, CDR2 YYNGEE, per germline. This CDR3 comprises 16 residues. CDR3 nucleotide sequence: TGTGCCAGCAGCGTAGGGTCAGGCAGATCACTCTATGGCTACACCTTC. Translating it yields CASSVGSGRSLYGYTF.

The chain recombines TRBV4-1 with TRBJ1-1; 7 bases map to TRBD1. The germline gives CDR1 MGHRA, CDR2 YSYEKL. Unmatched junction bases numbered 2, after V lost 0 bases and J lost 1 base. CDR3 size: 15 residues. The CDR3 DNA sequence: TGCGCCAGCAGCCAAGATCCAGGGGGGAACACTGAAGCTTTCTTT. Its translation is CASSQDPGGNTEAFF.

V gene TRBV7-2 combines with J gene TRBJ2-3; 8 bases line up with TRBD2. Looked up from germline, CDR1 is SGHTA and CDR2 is FQGNSA. Trimming took 5 bases from V and 10 from J; bases not matched to a gene: 11. The CDR3 loop spans 14 amino acids. The CDR3 DNA follows: TGTGCCAGCAGCCTGGGACTAGAAGGAGTCTCGCAGTATTTT. This translates into CASSLGLEGVSQYF.

The genes are TRBV6-2 or TRBV6-3 and TRBJ1-1; tentatively, D is TRBD1 (6 bases). V gave up 5 bases and J gave up 4 bases, with 17 bases separating them. CDR1 is MNHEY and CDR2 is SVGEGT in the germline V gene. The CDR3 contains 15 residues. DNA for the CDR3: TGTGCCAGCAGTGCACTAGGACAGTTGCCCACTGAAGCTTTCTTT. It yields the protein CASSALGQLPTEAFF.

The chain carries TRBV30 and TRBJ1-4; D is possibly TRBD1 (5 bases). Germline loops: CDR1 GTSNPN, CDR2 SVGIG (reference sequence). The CDR3 runs to 14 residues. Trimming took 8 bases from V and 0 from J, leaving 13 bases between them. DNA of the CDR3: TGTGCCGGAAGTCAGGGTGCAACTAATGAAAAACTGTTTTTT. It is translated as CAGSQGATNEKLFF.

In its sample, this clone was seen once. The chain is built from TRBV7-9 and TRBJ1-2; TRBD1 aligns across 8 bases. With V trimmed by 4 bases and J by 6 bases, 13 bases remained unmatched. Germline values: CDR1 SEHNR, CDR2 FQNEAQ (reference sequence). The CDR3 runs to 16 residues. As DNA, the CDR3 is TGTGCCAGCAGCTCCTTACAGGGGGTCCTAGAGGATGGCTACACCTTC. As protein: CASSSLQGVLEDGYTF.